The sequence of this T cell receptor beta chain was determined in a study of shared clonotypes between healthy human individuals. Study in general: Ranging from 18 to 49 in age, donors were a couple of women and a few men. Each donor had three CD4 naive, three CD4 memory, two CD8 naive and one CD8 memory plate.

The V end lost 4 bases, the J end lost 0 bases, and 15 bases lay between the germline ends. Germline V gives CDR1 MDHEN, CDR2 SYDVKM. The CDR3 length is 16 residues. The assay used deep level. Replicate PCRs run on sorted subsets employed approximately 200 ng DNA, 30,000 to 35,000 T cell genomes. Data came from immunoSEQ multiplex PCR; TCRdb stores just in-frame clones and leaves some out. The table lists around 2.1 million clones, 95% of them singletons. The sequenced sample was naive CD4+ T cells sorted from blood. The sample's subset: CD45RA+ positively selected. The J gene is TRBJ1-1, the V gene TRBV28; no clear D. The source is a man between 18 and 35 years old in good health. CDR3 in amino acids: CASSSGSLPMNTEAFF. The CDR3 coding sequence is TGTGCCAGCAGTTCGGGATCCCTTCCTATGAACACTGAAGCTTTCTTT.